These 16 T cell receptor beta chains came from one sample sequenced in a study of blood T cell repertoires in COVID-19 (dated by TCRdb to 2020 to 2022). Library preparation was by the immunoSEQ multiplex PCR assay. In its TCRdb copy, this immuneACCESS table keeps in-frame sequences only and misses some clones. Where compared with another copy, unresolved V genes explain less than half of these, and the others have no known cause. This sample holds more than 110,000 clones; 85% were observed only once. The ten largest clones represent just under 3% of the sample. Sample: peripheral blood. These receptors all come from a middle-aged man with acute or convalescent COVID-19.

The CDR3, as DNA: TGTGCCAGTAGTATGGGGGGGGCAGTCGGGTACGAGCAGTACTTC. Its translation: CASSMGGAVGYEQYF. The chain carries TRBV19 and TRBJ2-7; possible D gene TRBD2, 7 bases. V shed 3 bases and J shed 4 bases, with 16 bases lying between them. The CDR3 loop spans 15 amino acids. Germline values: CDR1 LNHDA, CDR2 SQIVND (reference sequence).

In its sample, this clone was seen a few times. The V call is TRBV15, the J call TRBJ1-6; 10 nucleotides agree with TRBD1. V lost 3 bases to trimming and J lost 7 bases; unmatched junction nucleotides: 3. This CDR3 is built from 15 residues. Looked up from germline, CDR1 is LNHNV and CDR2 is YYDKDF (reference sequence). This CDR3 is CATSRDRGNNSPLHF. Written as DNA, the CDR3 is TGTGCCACCAGCAGGGACAGGGGGAACAATTCACCCCTCCACTTT.

The chain links TRBV11-2 to TRBJ1-1; 7 bases match TRBD1. The CDR3 is 14 residues long. Trimming cost V 5 bases and J 4 bases; bases outside gene matches: 7. CDR1 is SGHAT and CDR2 is FQNNGV in the germline V gene. The CDR3 DNA is TGTGCCAGCAGCCCAACATCAGGGGGCACTGAAGCTTTCTTT. This translates into CASSPTSGGTEAFF.

The V and J genes are TRBV4-1 and TRBJ2-3; 7 bases are a match to TRBD1. CDR1 and CDR2 (germline): MGHRA, YSYEKL. V trimming: 4 bases; J trimming: 5 bases; junction bases outside the gene matches: 9. The CDR3 runs to 15 residues. CDR3 in DNA: TGCGCCAGCAGCCGCATTCGGGACAGTAGAGATACGCAGTATTTT. It yields the protein CASSRIRDSRDTQYF.

CDR3 nucleotide sequence: TGTGCCAGCAGCCCGGACAGGGTCTATGGCTACACCTTC. Translation gives CASSPDRVYGYTF. The rearrangement links TRBV6-5 to TRBJ1-2, with 8 bases fitting TRBD1. Losses at the gene ends were 6 bases for V and 4 bases for J; bases not matched to a gene: 4. The CDR3 spans 13 residues. Germline values: CDR1 MNHEY, CDR2 SVGAGI.

This clone has a single count. The CDR3 DNA follows: TGTGCCAGCAGCGTAGTGGGGACACTAGATACGCAGTATTTT. It specifies CASSVVGTLDTQYF. The chain links TRBV9 to TRBJ2-3, with a weak D call TRBD1 (6 bases). Trimming cost V 0 bases and J 5 bases, with 10 bases left between them. The CDR3 length is 14 residues. Germline CDR1 reads SGDLS; CDR2 reads YYNGEE.

This chain links TRBV3-1 (or the pseudogene TRBV3-2) with TRBJ1-2; 8 positions match TRBD1. This CDR3 spans 15 amino acids. V shed 4 bases, J shed 7 bases, and the junction held 11 bases outside the gene matches. The germline V gene has CDR1 LGHDT and CDR2 YNNKEL (reference sequence). The CDR3 region is CASSPIGQGVRGYTF. Here the CDR3 DNA reads TGTGCCAGCAGCCCAATAGGACAGGGTGTTCGTGGCTACACCTTC.

The chain recombines TRBV19 with TRBJ2-7; D may be TRBD2 (6 bases). This CDR3 region has 12 residues. Deletions cut 3 bases from V and 3 bases from J, with 6 bases between. Germline V gives CDR1 LNHDA, CDR2 SQIVND (reference sequence). The CDR3 sequence: CASSMRGYEQYF. The CDR3 region has the DNA TGTGCCAGTAGTATGCGGGGCTACGAGCAGTACTTC.

V and J are TRBV2 and TRBJ2-3, with TRBD2 identical over 10 bases. The germline gives CDR1 SNHLY, CDR2 FYNNEI. J lost 0 bases, V lost 6 bases, and 3 bases had no gene match. This CDR3 spans 15 amino acids. CDR3 nucleotides: TGTGCCAGCAGCGGACTAGCGGAAAGCACAGATACGCAGTATTTT. Amino acids: CASSGLAESTDTQYF.

The V call is TRBV7-8, the J call TRBJ2-2, with unresolved D. Germline CDR1 and CDR2: SGHVS and FQNEAQ. The V end lost 5 bases, the J end lost 3 bases, and 10 bases lay between the germline ends. The CDR3 extends over 14 amino acids. The CDR3, as DNA: TGTGCCAGCAGCCCCCCCCTCGACACCGGGGAGCTGTTTTTT. It yields the protein CASSPPLDTGELFF. Drawing the rest from reference TRBV7-8 and TRBJ2-2, the complete variable domain is GAGVSQSPRYKVAKRGQDVALRCDPISGHVSLFWYQQALGQGPEFLTYFQNEAQLDKSGLPSDRFFAERPEGSVSTLKIQRTQQEDSAVYLCASSPPLDTGELFFGEGSRLTVL.

The rearrangement joins TRBV5-1 to TRBJ2-1, with 7 bases that match TRBD2. Unmatched junction bases numbered 8, after V lost 4 bases and J lost 7 bases. The CDR3 is made up of 14 amino acids. In germline, CDR1 is SGHRS, CDR2 YFSETQ. The CDR3 loop reads CASSRGGVENEQFF. The CDR3 nucleotides read TGCGCCAGCAGCAGGGGAGGGGTGGAAAATGAGCAGTTCTTC. The full variable domain, in which reference TRBV5-1 and TRBJ2-1 provide the parts outside the CDR3, is KAGVTQTPRYLIKTRGQQVTLSCSPISGHRSVSWYQQTPGQGLQFLFEYFSETQRNKGNFPGRFSGRQFSNSRSEMNVSTLELGDSALYLCASSRGGVENEQFFGPGTRLTVL.

The rearrangement links TRBV28 to TRBJ1-2; D possibly corresponds to TRBD1 (5 bases). Germline loops: CDR1 MDHEN, CDR2 SYDVKM. V was trimmed by 6 bases and J by 3 bases, leaving 20 bases between them. CDR3 size: 16 residues. Here the CDR3 DNA reads TGTGCCAGCAGCCGTCCCCTACACAGGAGGGACTATGGCTACACCTTC. This sequence encodes CASSRPLHRRDYGYTF.

This clone was recorded a few times. V usage is TRBV30 and J usage is TRBJ1-5; 8 positions agree with TRBD1. The CDR3 is made up of 17 amino acids. Germline V gene lookup returns CDR1 GTSNPN and CDR2 SVGIG (reference sequence). V was pared by 0 bases and J by 4 bases, with 11 bases of the junction left unmatched. The CDR3: CAWSVRTGGMGNQPQHF. As DNA, the CDR3 is TGTGCCTGGAGTGTGAGAACAGGGGGAATGGGGAATCAGCCCCAGCATTTT. Full variable domain (remainder filled in from reference TRBV30 and TRBJ1-5): SQTIHQWPATLVQPVGSPLSLECTVEGTSNPNLYWYRQAAGRGLQLLFYSVGIGQISSEVPQNLSASRPQDRQFILSSKKLLLSDSGFYLCAWSVRTGGMGNQPQHFGDGTRLSIL.

This chain connects TRBV2 to TRBJ1-2, with 7 bases that match TRBD1. The germline CDR1 and CDR2 sequences are SNHLY and FYNNEI. The CDR3 contains 14 residues. V shed 4 bases, J shed 5 bases, and the junction held 7 bases outside the gene matches. CDR3 in amino acids: CASSGKGAQYGYTF. In DNA, the CDR3 is TGTGCCAGCAGTGGGAAGGGGGCTCAGTATGGCTACACCTTC.

The chain carries TRBV3-1 (or the pseudogene TRBV3-2) and TRBJ2-5; TRBD1 aligns across 7 bases. CDR1 and CDR2 (germline): LGHDT, YNNKEL (reference sequence). The V and J ends lost 4 bases and 2 bases, in that order; junction bases with no gene match: 4. The CDR3 loop spans 14 amino acids. The CDR3 loop reads CASSLGTAQETQYF. CDR3 sequence (DNA): TGTGCCAGCAGCCTGGGGACAGCTCAAGAGACCCAGTACTTC.

This chain connects TRBV11-2 to TRBJ2-5, with 7 positions matching TRBD2. V lost 5 bases, J lost 5 bases, and 8 bases stayed unmatched. Looked up from germline, CDR1 is SGHAT and CDR2 is FQNNGV. This CDR3 spans 14 amino acids. DNA of the CDR3: TGTGCCAGCAGCCACCCGGCGGGGGTTGAGACCCAGTACTTC. Its translation is CASSHPAGVETQYF.